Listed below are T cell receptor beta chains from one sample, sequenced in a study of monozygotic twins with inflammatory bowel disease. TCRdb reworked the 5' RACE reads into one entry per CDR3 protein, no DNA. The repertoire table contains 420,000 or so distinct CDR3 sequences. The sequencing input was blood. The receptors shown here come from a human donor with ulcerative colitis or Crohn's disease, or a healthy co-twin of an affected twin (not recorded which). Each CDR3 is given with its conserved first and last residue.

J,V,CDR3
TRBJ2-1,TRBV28,CASSLLMGFDEQFF
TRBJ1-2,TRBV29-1,CSVDASVAPNYGYTF
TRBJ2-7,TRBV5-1,CASSLFPGDTAGYEQYF
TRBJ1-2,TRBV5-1,CASTVGAGDGYTF
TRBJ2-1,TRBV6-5,CASSSPLEGEQFF
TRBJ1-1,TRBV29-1,CSVEDLGEAFF
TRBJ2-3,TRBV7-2,CASSLIPGPDTQYF
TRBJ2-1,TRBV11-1,CASSTSGLAGGDTYNEQSF
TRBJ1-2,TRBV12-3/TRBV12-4,CASSRLQGYGYTF
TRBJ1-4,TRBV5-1,CASSSRRGPNEKLFF
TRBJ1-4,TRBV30,CAWSRQAKKLFF
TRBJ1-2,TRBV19,CASTQAGFGGYTF
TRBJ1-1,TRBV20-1,CSADPGERAFF
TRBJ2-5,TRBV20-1,CSARGWTSGGGGQETQYF
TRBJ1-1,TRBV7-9,CASSSPSRGTEAFF
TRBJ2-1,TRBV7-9,CASSEGGNEQFF
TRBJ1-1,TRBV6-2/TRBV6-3,CASISSSGGMSTEAFF
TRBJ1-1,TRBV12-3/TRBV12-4,CASARGRDLNTEAFF
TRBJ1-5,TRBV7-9,CASSLQSKPQHF
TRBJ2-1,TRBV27,CASSRILAGGPEQFF
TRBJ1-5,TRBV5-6,CASSLLREAGNQPQHF
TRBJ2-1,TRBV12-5,CASRGGIYNEQFF
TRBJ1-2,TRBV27,CASSLSSGKNYGYTF
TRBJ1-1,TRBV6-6,CASSRPDLGTEAFF
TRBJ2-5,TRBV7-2,CASSLVGQEETQYF
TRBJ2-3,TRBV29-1,CSVVDGGDTQYF
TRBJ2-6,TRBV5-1,CASSLGDRGPSGANVLTF
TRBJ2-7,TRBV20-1,CSATFGQVGYEQYF
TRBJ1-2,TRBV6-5,CASSSNNYGDTF
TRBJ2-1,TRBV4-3,CASSQGTSGSHEQFF
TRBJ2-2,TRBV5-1,CASSWGATGELFF
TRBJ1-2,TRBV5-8,CASSLKGGSPNYGYTF
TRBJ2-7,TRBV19,CASSTLSSGNAYEQYF
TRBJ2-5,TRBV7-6,CASSLLSDGETQYF
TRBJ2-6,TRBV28,CASSLLSSGANVLTF
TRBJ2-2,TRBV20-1,CSAGAVRGAGELFF
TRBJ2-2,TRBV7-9,CASSVEGLLTGELFF
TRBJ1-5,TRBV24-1,CAGRGRPGYSFGGDQPQHF
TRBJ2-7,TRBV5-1,CASSRRGGENYEQYF
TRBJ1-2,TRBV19,CASSIRGDRGQTNYGYTF
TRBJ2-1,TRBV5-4,CASSGVGVSYNEQFF
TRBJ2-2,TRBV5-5,CASSFDLGAPTTGRELFF
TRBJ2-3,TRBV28,CASSLSPDTDTQYF
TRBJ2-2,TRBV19,CASSIPDTANTGELFF
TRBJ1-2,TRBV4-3,CASSQVAPRQNYGYTF
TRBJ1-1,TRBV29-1,CSGRQGNTEAFF
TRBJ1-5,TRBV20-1,CSASRDTNSNQPQHF
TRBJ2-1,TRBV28,CASSLPLGQGGGEQFF
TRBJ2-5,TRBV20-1,CSAREVGQETQYF